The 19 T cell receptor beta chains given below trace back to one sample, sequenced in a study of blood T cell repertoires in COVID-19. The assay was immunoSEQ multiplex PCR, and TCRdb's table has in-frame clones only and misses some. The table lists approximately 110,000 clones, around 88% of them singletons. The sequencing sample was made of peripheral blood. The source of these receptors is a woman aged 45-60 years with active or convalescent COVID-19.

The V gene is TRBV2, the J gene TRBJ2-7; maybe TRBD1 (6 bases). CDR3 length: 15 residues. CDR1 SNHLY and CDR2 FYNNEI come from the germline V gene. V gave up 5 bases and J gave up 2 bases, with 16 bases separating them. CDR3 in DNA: TGTGCCAGCAGTTCAAATGCAGGGGCGGCCTACGAGCAGTACTTC. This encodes CASSSNAGAAYEQYF. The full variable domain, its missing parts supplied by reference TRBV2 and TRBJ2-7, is EPEVTQTPSHQVTQMGQEVILRCVPISNHLYFYWYRQILGQKVEFLVSFYNNEISEKSEIFDDQFSVERPDGSNFTLKIRSTKLEDSAMYFCASSSNAGAAYEQYFGPGTRLTVT.

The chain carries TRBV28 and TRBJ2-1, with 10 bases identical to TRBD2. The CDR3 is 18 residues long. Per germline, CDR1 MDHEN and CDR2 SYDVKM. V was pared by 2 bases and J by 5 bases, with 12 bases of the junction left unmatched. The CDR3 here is CASSLVLAGEVRDNEQFF. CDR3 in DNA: TGTGCCAGCAGTTTAGTTCTAGCGGGAGAAGTCAGGGACAATGAGCAGTTCTTC. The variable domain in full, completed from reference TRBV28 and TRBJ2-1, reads DVKVTQSSRYLVKRTGEKVFLECVQDMDHENMFWYRQDPGLGLRLIYFSYDVKMKEKGDIPEGYSVSREKKERFSLILESASTNQTSMYLCASSLVLAGEVRDNEQFFGPGTRLTVL.

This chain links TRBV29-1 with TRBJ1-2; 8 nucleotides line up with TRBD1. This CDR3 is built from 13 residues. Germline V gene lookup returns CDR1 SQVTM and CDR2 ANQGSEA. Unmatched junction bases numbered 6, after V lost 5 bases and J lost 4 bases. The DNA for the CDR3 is TGCAGCGTTTACACAGGGGGAATCTATGGCTACACCTTC. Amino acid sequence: CSVYTGGIYGYTF.

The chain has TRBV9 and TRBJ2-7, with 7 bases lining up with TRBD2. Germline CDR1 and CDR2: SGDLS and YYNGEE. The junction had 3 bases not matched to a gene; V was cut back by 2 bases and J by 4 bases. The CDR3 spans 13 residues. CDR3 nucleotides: TGTGCCAGCAGCGTCTCGGGGGGTTACGAGCAGTACTTC. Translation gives CASSVSGGYEQYF.

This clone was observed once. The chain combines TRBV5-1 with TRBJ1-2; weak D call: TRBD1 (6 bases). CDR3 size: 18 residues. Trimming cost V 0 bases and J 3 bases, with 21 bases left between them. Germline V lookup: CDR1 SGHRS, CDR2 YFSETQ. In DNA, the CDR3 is TGCGCCAGCAGCTTGGCCGTCTTGGTTGCAGGGGCGGACTATGGCTACACCTTC. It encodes CASSLAVLVAGADYGYTF.

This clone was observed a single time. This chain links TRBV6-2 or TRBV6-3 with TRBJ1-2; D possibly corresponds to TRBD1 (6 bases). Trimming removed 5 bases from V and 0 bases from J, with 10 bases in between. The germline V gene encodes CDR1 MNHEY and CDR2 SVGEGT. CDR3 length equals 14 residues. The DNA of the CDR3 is TGTGCCAGCAGTACGACAGGAGCTAACTATGGCTACACCTTC. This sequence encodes CASSTTGANYGYTF.

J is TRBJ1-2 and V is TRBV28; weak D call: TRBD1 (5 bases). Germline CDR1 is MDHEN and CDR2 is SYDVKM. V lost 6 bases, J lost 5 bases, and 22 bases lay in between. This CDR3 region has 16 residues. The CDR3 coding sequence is TGTGCCAGCAGACCATCCGGCGGGGCAGGGCCGTATGGCTACACCTTC. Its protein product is CASRPSGGAGPYGYTF.

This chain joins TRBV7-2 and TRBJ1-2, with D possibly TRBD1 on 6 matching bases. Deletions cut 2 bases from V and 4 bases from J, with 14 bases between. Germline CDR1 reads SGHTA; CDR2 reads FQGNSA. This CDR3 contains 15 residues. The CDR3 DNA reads TGTGCCAGCAGCTTAACAGGGAGTCCCCTCTATGGCTACACCTTC. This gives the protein CASSLTGSPLYGYTF.

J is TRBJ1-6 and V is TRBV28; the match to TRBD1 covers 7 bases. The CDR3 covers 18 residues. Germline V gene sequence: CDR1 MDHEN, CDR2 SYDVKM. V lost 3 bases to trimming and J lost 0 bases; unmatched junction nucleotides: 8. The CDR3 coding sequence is TGTGCCAGCAGTTTCCCTCGGACAGGACGCTCCTATAATTCACCCCTCCACTTT. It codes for CASSFPRTGRSYNSPLHF. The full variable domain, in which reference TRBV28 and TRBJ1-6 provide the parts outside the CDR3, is DVKVTQSSRYLVKRTGEKVFLECVQDMDHENMFWYRQDPGLGLRLIYFSYDVKMKEKGDIPEGYSVSREKKERFSLILESASTNQTSMYLCASSFPRTGRSYNSPLHFGNGTRLTVT.

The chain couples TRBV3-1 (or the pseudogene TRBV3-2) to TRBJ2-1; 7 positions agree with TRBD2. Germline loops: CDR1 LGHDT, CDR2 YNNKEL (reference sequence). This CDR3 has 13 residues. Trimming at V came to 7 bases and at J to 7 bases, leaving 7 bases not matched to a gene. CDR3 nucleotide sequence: TGTGCCAGCATCGGACTAGGAGGTAATGAGCAGTTCTTC. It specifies CASIGLGGNEQFF.

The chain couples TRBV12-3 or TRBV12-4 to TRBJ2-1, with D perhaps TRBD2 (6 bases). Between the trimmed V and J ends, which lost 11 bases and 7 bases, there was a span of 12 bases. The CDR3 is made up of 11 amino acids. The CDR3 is CACGGLNEQFF. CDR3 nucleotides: TGTGCCTGCGGAGGGTTGAATGAGCAGTTCTTC.

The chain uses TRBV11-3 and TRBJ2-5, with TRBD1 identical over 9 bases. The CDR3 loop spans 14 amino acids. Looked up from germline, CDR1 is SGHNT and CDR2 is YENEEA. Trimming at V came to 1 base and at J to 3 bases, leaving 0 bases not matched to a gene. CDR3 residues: CASSLGTGEETQYF. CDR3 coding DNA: TGTGCCAGCAGCTTAGGGACAGGGGAAGAGACCCAGTACTTC.

CDR3 coding DNA: TGTGCCAGTGGAGCAGACTATGGCTACACCTTC. Its translation: CASGADYGYTF. The chain is built from TRBV28 and TRBJ1-2; unclear D gene. CDR1 MDHEN and CDR2 SYDVKM come from the germline V gene. V lost 9 bases and J 3 bases, leaving 8 bases between the germline ends. CDR3 length: 11 residues.

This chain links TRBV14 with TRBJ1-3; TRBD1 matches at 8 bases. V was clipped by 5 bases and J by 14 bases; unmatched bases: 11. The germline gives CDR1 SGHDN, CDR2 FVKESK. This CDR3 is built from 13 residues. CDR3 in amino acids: CASSLPGGYSLYF. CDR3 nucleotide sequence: TGTGCCAGCAGCTTGCCAGGGGGCTACAGCTTATATTTT.

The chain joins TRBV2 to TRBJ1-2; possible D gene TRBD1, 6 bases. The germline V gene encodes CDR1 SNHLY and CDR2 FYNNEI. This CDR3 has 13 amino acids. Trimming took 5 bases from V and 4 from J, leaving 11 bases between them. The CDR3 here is CASSLGQSYGYTF. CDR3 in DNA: TGTGCCAGCAGTCTTGGACAGTCCTATGGCTACACCTTC.

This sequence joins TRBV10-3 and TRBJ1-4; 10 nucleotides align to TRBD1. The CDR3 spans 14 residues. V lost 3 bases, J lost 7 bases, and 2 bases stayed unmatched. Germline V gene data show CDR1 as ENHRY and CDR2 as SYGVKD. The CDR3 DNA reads TGTGCCATCAGTGACGACAGGGGGCCTGAAAAACTGTTTTTT. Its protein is CAISDDRGPEKLFF.

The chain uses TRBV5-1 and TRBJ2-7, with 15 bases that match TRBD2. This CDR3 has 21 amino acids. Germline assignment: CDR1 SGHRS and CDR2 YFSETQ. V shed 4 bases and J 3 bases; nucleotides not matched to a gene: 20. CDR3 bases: TGCGCCAGCAGCCGAACCAGAGGACTAGCGGGAGGGCCGGTCGCGCGCTACGAGCAGTACTTC. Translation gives CASSRTRGLAGGPVARYEQYF.

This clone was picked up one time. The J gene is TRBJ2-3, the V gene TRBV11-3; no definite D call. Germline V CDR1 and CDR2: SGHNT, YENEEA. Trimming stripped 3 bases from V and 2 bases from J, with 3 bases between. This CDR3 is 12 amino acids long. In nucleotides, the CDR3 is TGTGCCAGCAGCTTCCACACAGATACGCAGTATTTT. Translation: CASSFHTDTQYF.

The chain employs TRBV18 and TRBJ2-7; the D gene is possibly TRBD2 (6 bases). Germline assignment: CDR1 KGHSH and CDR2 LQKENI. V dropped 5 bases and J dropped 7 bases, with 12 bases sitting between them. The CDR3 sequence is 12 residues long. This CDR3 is CASSTTRREQYF. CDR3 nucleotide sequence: TGTGCCAGCTCAACGACTAGAAGGGAGCAGTACTTC. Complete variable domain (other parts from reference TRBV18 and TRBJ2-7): NAGVMQNPRHLVRRRGQEARLRCSPMKGHSHVYWYRQLPEEGLKFMVYLQKENIIDESGMPKERFSAEFPKEGPSILRIQQVVRGDSAAYFCASSTTRREQYFGPGTRLTVT.